The TCR beta chain under discussion was sequenced for a study of T cell responses to AZD1222 COVID-19 vaccine (TCRdb year 2021). Background on the whole study: AZD1222 recipients with second doses at about 4 weeks or about 12 weeks were pooled, because spike-specific TCR depth and breadth did not differ between schedules. Trial participants were enrolled by age into 18-55, 56-69 and 70-plus year subgroups, with roughly 160, 29 and 62 TCR-sequenced participants respectively. A total of about 230 trial participants underwent TCR sequencing, of whom some 210 received two doses of AZD1222 and some 26 received two doses of the MenACWY control vaccine.

The CDR3 regions of human TCRbeta chains were analyzed by immunosequencing. The authors' pipeline ran thus. TCRs in the repertoires were compared against a reference library of SARS-CoV-2-specific TCRs that had been generated with the MIRA antigen-specificity platform. Breadth meant the fraction of unique TCRs that were SARS-CoV-2-associated, whereas depth meant the fraction of total T cells that were SARS-CoV-2-associated. Using the MIRA data, each spike-specific TCR was assigned both to the spike region to which the TCR was reactive and to a CD4 or CD8 class. Log10-transformed breadth and depth values were compared by one-way ANOVA with Sidak's multiple comparisons tests. The immuneACCESS repertoire file appears here via TCRdb, limited to in-frame rearrangements. These files lack a portion of the clones; in checked studies, under half of the deficit traces to unresolved V genes, and the cause of the others is not known. V and J calls and clone size come straight from that table; D and trimming were deduced from the DNA. The sample contains 200,000 or so clones, approximately 90% of them found a single time. Under 7.5% of the sample belongs to the ten largest clones.

Remarks on this clone: This receptor's antigen is unknown. Base qualities are not recorded, but no much larger clone differs from it by a single base.

Points the paper makes about the study in general: Conclusions about previously exposed vaccinees were limited because only a handful of AZD1222 recipients were SARS-CoV-2 seropositive at baseline. The whole spike protein was spanned by vaccine-associated CD4 TCRs, and dominant responses were seen in regions 160-218 and 743-854. Reportedly, close to half of the unique spike-specific TCRs recognized epitopes lying outside the regions that are mutated in the B.1.351 and B.1.1.7 variants. Because no samples from the day 14 peak response were available, repertoires could be characterized only after the peak T cell response. Participants were mostly white British, with more females than males. The authors suggested clonal diversity may have been underestimated. After two AZD1222 doses, spike-specific TCR breadth and depth were significantly higher than at day 0 and than in MenACWY recipients. The 56-69-year group was small, and its depth increase did not reach significance, likely because of low power.

Trimming at the junction amounts to 9 bases on V and 3 bases on J, and the germline ends lie 17 bases apart. Taken from the germline V gene (reference sequence), the CDR1 and CDR2 loops are LNHDA and SQIVND. There are 14 amino acids in the CDR3, from cysteine to phenylalanine inclusive. Solely the CDR3 DNA is kept, with 42 bases framed from the first base. The sample's time point, from its label and the paper: baseline before first vaccination. Vaccinee samples were obtained from the UK trials COV001 and COV002, which included a single-blind randomized controlled phase 2/3 trial of AZD1222 (ChAdOx1 nCoV-19) in healthy adults. For TCRbeta chain sequencing, PBMC samples were collected from trial participants at day 0 and at day 28 after the second dose.

The chain joins TRBV19 to TRBJ1-1, with a weak D call of TRBD1 (6 bases match). The sequence derives from an adult in good health. Specimen: peripheral blood, collected on day 0 of AZD1222 vaccination. This receptor carries the CDR3 CASRDRTTYTEAFF. The DNA sequence is TGTGCCAGCCGCGACAGGACCACGTACACTGAAGCTTTCTTT.